A selection of T cell receptor beta chains follows, all from one sample in a study of technical replicates of blood from a few donors. Some clones are missing from TCRdb's copy, which holds only in-frame ones; the method was immunoSEQ multiplex PCR. The sample gives 75,000 to 100,000 clones, roughly 96% of which show up once; about 0.36% is in the top ten. Sequenced input: T cells isolated from PBMCs. The receptor set was obtained from a human donor in good health. Both conserved end residues are part of each CDR3. A D gene is named only where the DNA matches it firmly. Clone size is not always given. Where it is, it says once, few, many or a class for expanded clones.

v_call: TRBV4-3; j_call: TRBJ1-2; clone_size: NA; d_call: NA; cdr3_nt: TGCGCCAGCAGCCAAGTTTTGAACAGTCACTATGGCTACACCTTC; cdr3_aa: CASSQVLNSHYGYTF
v_call: TRBV29-1; j_call: TRBJ2-7; clone_size: NA; d_call: NA; cdr3_nt: TGCAGCGTTGACGGGAGCACCACCTACGAGCAGTACTTC; cdr3_aa: CSVDGSTTYEQYF
v_call: TRBV6-6; j_call: TRBJ2-2; clone_size: NA; d_call: NA; cdr3_nt: TGTGCCAGCAGTTACTCTATAGGGGCTATCACCGGGGAGCTGTTTTTT; cdr3_aa: CASSYSIGAITGELFF
v_call: TRBV7-2; j_call: TRBJ1-5; clone_size: NA; d_call: NA; cdr3_nt: TGTGCCAGCAGCTTACTACCGCATCAGCCCCAGCATTTT; cdr3_aa: CASSLLPHQPQHF
v_call: TRBV4-1; j_call: TRBJ2-1; clone_size: NA; d_call: NA; cdr3_nt: TGCGCCAGCAGCCACTACGACAACTACAATGAGCAGTTCTTC; cdr3_aa: CASSHYDNYNEQFF
v_call: TRBV10-3; j_call: TRBJ2-2; clone_size: NA; d_call: TRBD1; cdr3_nt: TGTGCCATCCGGACAGGGGGTGACGGTGGGGAGCTGTTTTTT; cdr3_aa: CAIRTGGDGGELFF
v_call: TRBV19; j_call: TRBJ2-7; clone_size: NA; d_call: NA; cdr3_nt: TGTGCCAGTAGTAATTTGGGCTCGTACGAGCAGTACTTC; cdr3_aa: CASSNLGSYEQYF
v_call: TRBV11-1; j_call: TRBJ1-2; clone_size: NA; d_call: NA; cdr3_nt: TGTGCCAGCAGTCATCCGGGACAAAATTACTATGGCTACACCTTC; cdr3_aa: CASSHPGQNYYGYTF
v_call: TRBV2; j_call: TRBJ2-7; clone_size: NA; d_call: TRBD1; cdr3_nt: TGTGCCAGCAGTCTGGACAGGGTTCTCTCCTACGAGCAGTACTTC; cdr3_aa: CASSLDRVLSYEQYF
v_call: TRBV21-1; j_call: TRBJ2-7; clone_size: NA; d_call: NA; cdr3_nt: TGTGCCAGCAGCGCCCCATGGGACTCCTTTGACGAGCAGTACTTC; cdr3_aa: CASSAPWDSFDEQYF
v_call: TRBV27; j_call: TRBJ2-1; clone_size: NA; d_call: TRBD2; cdr3_nt: TGTGCCAGCAGTTTAGTTCCTGCGGGAGGGGTCTACAATGAGCAGTTCTTC; cdr3_aa: CASSLVPAGGVYNEQFF
v_call: TRBV15; j_call: TRBJ2-7; clone_size: NA; d_call: TRBD1; cdr3_nt: TGTGCCACCAGCAGAGGGGACAGGGATAGCTCCTACGAGCAGTACTTC; cdr3_aa: CATSRGDRDSSYEQYF
v_call: TRBV5-6; j_call: TRBJ2-3; clone_size: NA; d_call: TRBD1; cdr3_nt: TGTGCCAGCAGCTTCAAATTGGGACAGGGGGCCTTTCATGCGCAGTATTTT; cdr3_aa: CASSFKLGQGAFHAQYF
v_call: TRBV6-1; j_call: TRBJ1-1; clone_size: NA; d_call: TRBD1; cdr3_nt: TGTGCCAGCAGTGGGACAGGGCCTAGGTTCGGCGGAGCTTTCTTT; cdr3_aa: CASSGTGPRFGGAFF
v_call: TRBV11-3; j_call: TRBJ2-3; clone_size: NA; d_call: NA; cdr3_nt: TGTGCCAGCAGCTTAGGGCGGGGAACAGATACGCAGTATTTT; cdr3_aa: CASSLGRGTDTQYF
v_call: TRBV11-2; j_call: TRBJ2-4; clone_size: NA; d_call: NA; cdr3_nt: TGTGCCAGCAGCCTACGCAGGGGCCCCAAAAACATTCAGTACTTC; cdr3_aa: CASSLRRGPKNIQYF
v_call: TRBV7-9; j_call: TRBJ2-1; clone_size: NA; d_call: NA; cdr3_nt: TGTGCCAGCAGCTTAAGGACAAACTACAATGAGCAGTTCTTC; cdr3_aa: CASSLRTNYNEQFF
v_call: TRBV7-2; j_call: TRBJ1-5; clone_size: NA; d_call: NA; cdr3_nt: TGTGCCAGCAGCTTAGTACAGGGTAGCAATCAGCCCCAGCATTTT; cdr3_aa: CASSLVQGSNQPQHF
v_call: TRBV9; j_call: TRBJ1-4; clone_size: NA; d_call: TRBD1; cdr3_nt: TGTGCCAGCAGCGTAGGAGACAGGGAATATGAAAAACTGTTTTTT; cdr3_aa: CASSVGDREYEKLFF
v_call: TRBV7-2; j_call: TRBJ2-3; clone_size: NA; d_call: TRBD2; cdr3_nt: TGTGCCAGCAGTTTAACTAGCGGGAGAGCAGATACGCAGTATTTT; cdr3_aa: CASSLTSGRADTQYF
v_call: TRBV6-6; j_call: TRBJ2-7; clone_size: NA; d_call: NA; cdr3_nt: TGTGCCAGCAGTCGTCTGCAGGGTAAGGAAGAGTACTTC; cdr3_aa: CASSRLQGKEEYF
v_call: TRBV5-6; j_call: TRBJ2-7; clone_size: NA; d_call: NA; cdr3_nt: TGTGCCAGCAGCTTGGAGTGGATTGGAGGGGCCGTGGAGCAGTACTTC; cdr3_aa: CASSLEWIGGAVEQYF
v_call: TRBV11-1; j_call: TRBJ2-2; clone_size: few; d_call: NA; cdr3_nt: TGTGCCAGCAGCACATGGACAGCCCACACCGGGGAGCTGTTTTTT; cdr3_aa: CASSTWTAHTGELFF
v_call: TRBV7-8; j_call: TRBJ2-3; clone_size: NA; d_call: TRBD2; cdr3_nt: TGTGCCAGCAGGTCTAGCGGGAGGGCAGATACGCAGTATTTT; cdr3_aa: CASRSSGRADTQYF
v_call: TRBV19; j_call: TRBJ2-3; clone_size: once; d_call: TRBD2; cdr3_nt: TGTGCCAGTAAGACTAGCGGACTGCTAGATACGCAGTATTTT; cdr3_aa: CASKTSGLLDTQYF
v_call: TRBV2; j_call: TRBJ2-1; clone_size: NA; d_call: NA; cdr3_nt: TGTGCCAGCAGTGAAGCACTCAATGAGCAGTTCTTC; cdr3_aa: CASSEALNEQFF
v_call: TRBV9; j_call: TRBJ2-2; clone_size: once; d_call: TRBD2; cdr3_nt: TGTGCCAGCAGCGTAGGAAGGACTAGCAGGACCGGGGAGCTGTTTTTT; cdr3_aa: CASSVGRTSRTGELFF
v_call: TRBV4-1; j_call: TRBJ2-3; clone_size: NA; d_call: NA; cdr3_nt: TGCGCCAGCAGCCCTTTACCGGGCACAGATACGCAGTATTTT; cdr3_aa: CASSPLPGTDTQYF
v_call: TRBV19; j_call: TRBJ1-4; clone_size: NA; d_call: NA; cdr3_nt: TGTGCCAGTAGTATAGGGGGCATAGATGAAAAACTGTTTTTT; cdr3_aa: CASSIGGIDEKLFF
v_call: TRBV30; j_call: TRBJ2-1; clone_size: once; d_call: NA; cdr3_nt: TGTGCCTGGAATAGCGGACCGTCTAGTTACAATGAGCAGTTCTTC; cdr3_aa: CAWNSGPSSYNEQFF
v_call: TRBV19; j_call: TRBJ2-7; clone_size: NA; d_call: TRBD2; cdr3_nt: TGTGCCAGTAGTCCGGGACTATTCTACGAGCAGTACTTC; cdr3_aa: CASSPGLFYEQYF
v_call: TRBV7-9; j_call: TRBJ1-1; clone_size: NA; d_call: NA; cdr3_nt: TGTGCCAGCAGCTTAGGAACTGCCTCTGAAGCTTTCTTT; cdr3_aa: CASSLGTASEAFF
v_call: TRBV4-1; j_call: TRBJ2-1; clone_size: NA; d_call: NA; cdr3_nt: TGCGCCAGCAGCCAAGATAGGCAGGGGTGGGACAATGAGCAGTTCTTC; cdr3_aa: CASSQDRQGWDNEQFF
v_call: TRBV5-1; j_call: TRBJ1-4; clone_size: NA; d_call: TRBD1; cdr3_nt: TGCGCCAGCAGCTTGTCAACAGGGGAGGAAAAACTGTTTTTT; cdr3_aa: CASSLSTGEEKLFF
v_call: TRBV4-2; j_call: TRBJ1-2; clone_size: once; d_call: TRBD1; cdr3_nt: TGTGCCAGCAGCCAAGGGACAGGGACAACAAATGGCTACACCTTC; cdr3_aa: CASSQGTGTTNGYTF
v_call: TRBV27; j_call: TRBJ2-5; clone_size: NA; d_call: TRBD2; cdr3_nt: TGTGCCAGCAGAAGTAGCGGGAAGGAGGGAGAGACCCAGTACTTC; cdr3_aa: CASRSSGKEGETQYF
v_call: TRBV27; j_call: TRBJ2-7; clone_size: NA; d_call: TRBD1; cdr3_nt: TGTGCCAGCTATAGGACAGGGCGGGCTCGGGAGCAGTACTTC; cdr3_aa: CASYRTGRAREQYF
v_call: TRBV11-2; j_call: TRBJ2-7; clone_size: NA; d_call: TRBD1; cdr3_nt: TGTGCCAGCAGCTTAGCACAGGGGATCTACGAGCAGTACTTC; cdr3_aa: CASSLAQGIYEQYF
v_call: TRBV20-1; j_call: TRBJ1-2; clone_size: NA; d_call: NA; cdr3_nt: TGCAGTGCCCGACCGGGCTATGGCTACACCTTC; cdr3_aa: CSARPGYGYTF
v_call: TRBV7-9; j_call: TRBJ1-1; clone_size: NA; d_call: NA; cdr3_nt: TGTGCCAGCAGCTCCCCTACAGGGATGCTAATGAACACTGAAGCTTTCTTT; cdr3_aa: CASSSPTGMLMNTEAFF
v_call: TRBV11-2; j_call: TRBJ2-2; clone_size: NA; d_call: TRBD2; cdr3_nt: TGTGCCAGCAGCTTAACCACGGGACTAGCGTCGAACACCGGGGAGCTGTTTTTT; cdr3_aa: CASSLTTGLASNTGELFF
v_call: TRBV19; j_call: TRBJ2-1; clone_size: NA; d_call: TRBD2; cdr3_nt: TGTGCCAGCAGGAGAGCGGGAGGGCCATACAATGAGCAGTTCTTC; cdr3_aa: CASRRAGGPYNEQFF
v_call: TRBV28; j_call: TRBJ2-7; clone_size: NA; d_call: NA; cdr3_nt: TGTGCCAGCAGCACATTACCCTACGAGCAGTACTTC; cdr3_aa: CASSTLPYEQYF
v_call: TRBV5-1; j_call: TRBJ2-3; clone_size: NA; d_call: TRBD2; cdr3_nt: TGCGCCAGCAGCCCCTCTCCTAGCGGGAGATCCAGTACGCAGTATTTT; cdr3_aa: CASSPSPSGRSSTQYF
v_call: TRBV18; j_call: TRBJ1-5; clone_size: NA; d_call: NA; cdr3_nt: TGTGCCAGCTCACCACCGGGAGGCAATCAGCCCCAGCATTTT; cdr3_aa: CASSPPGGNQPQHF